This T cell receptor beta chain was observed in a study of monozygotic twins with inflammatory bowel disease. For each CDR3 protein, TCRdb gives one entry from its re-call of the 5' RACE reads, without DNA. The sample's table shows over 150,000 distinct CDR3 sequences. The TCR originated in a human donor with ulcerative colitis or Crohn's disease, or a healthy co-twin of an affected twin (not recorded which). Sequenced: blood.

CDR3 residues: CSVGEGDSGNTIYF. The J gene is TRBJ1-3, the V gene TRBV29-1. This CDR3 region has 14 residues. Germline values: CDR1 SQVTM, CDR2 ANQGSEA.